Below, 5 T cell receptor beta chains from the same sample are listed, as sequenced in a study of T-cell memory formation after mild COVID-19. MiXCR, applied by TCRdb to the 5' RACE reads, yields one record per CDR3 protein. This sample has around 250,000 distinct CDR3 sequences, with around 15% found just once. Sequencing was done on a sample of PBMCs or a T cell subset sorted from them (not recorded which). The receptors stem from a young man who had mild COVID-19 (a few samples of this study predate the infection). Cell type and time point are not known.

V usage is TRBV18 and J usage is TRBJ2-7, with unresolved D. The CDR3 contains 14 residues. Trimming stripped 4 bases from V and 2 bases from J, with 12 bases between. The germline V gene has CDR1 KGHSH and CDR2 LQKENI. The CDR3 DNA reads as TGTGCCAGCTCACGCCCGCCGGAACCCTACGAGCAGTACTTC. It is translated as CASSRPPEPYEQYF. Supplemented by reference TRBV18 and TRBJ2-7, the full variable domain reads NAGVMQNPRHLVRRRGQEARLRCSPMKGHSHVYWYRQLPEEGLKFMVYLQKENIIDESGMPKERFSAEFPKEGPSILRIQQVVRGDSAAYFCASSRPPEPYEQYFGPGTRLTVT.

This clonotype was detected a few times. This chain links TRBV5-4 with TRBJ1-2; no clear D. Germline V gene sequence: CDR1 SGHNT, CDR2 YYREEE (reference sequence). The CDR3 has 15 residues. V lost 4 bases, J lost 13 bases, and 26 bases lay in between. CDR3 loop: CASSPLATAAPDSTF. In nucleotides, the CDR3 is TGTGCCAGCAGCCCCCTAGCCACAGCGGCCCCAGACTCCACCTTC.

This clonotype was detected only a few times. The chain has TRBV20-1 and TRBJ1-4; possibly TRBD1 for D (6 bases). This CDR3 is 13 amino acids long. Trimming left V 6 bases short and J 8 bases short, with 16 bases between. CDR1 and CDR2 from the germline V gene are DFQATT and SNEGSKA (reference sequence). DNA for the CDR3: TGCAGTGCAAACAGGGCGGGAACCGAAAAACTGTTTTTT. As protein: CSANRAGTEKLFF.

This clonotype was counted a few times. The chain recombines TRBV5-4 with TRBJ1-6; D ambiguous. The length of the CDR3 is 14 residues. V was cut by 0 bases and J by 7 bases, with 8 bases left in between. The germline CDR1 and CDR2 sequences are SGHNT and YYREEE (reference sequence). CDR3 sequence (DNA): TGTGCCAGCAGCTTGGGAGGCAGAAATTCACCCCTCCACTTT. Amino acid sequence: CASSLGGRNSPLHF.

The CDR3: CASSSAVGTDQPQHF. CDR3 nucleotide sequence: TGTGCCAGCAGCTCCGCGGTTGGGACGGACCAGCCCCAGCATTTT. This chain uses TRBV7-8 with TRBJ1-5, with a possible D match to TRBD1 (5 bases). The CDR3 is 15 amino acids. Trimming took off 4 bases at V and 7 bases at J, with 17 bases between the two ends. The germline gives CDR1 SGHVS, CDR2 FQNEAQ. Full variable domain (remainder filled in from reference TRBV7-8 and TRBJ1-5): GAGVSQSPRYKVAKRGQDVALRCDPISGHVSLFWYQQALGQGPEFLTYFQNEAQLDKSGLPSDRFFAERPEGSVSTLKIQRTQQEDSAVYLCASSSAVGTDQPQHFGDGTRLSIL.